One and the same sample provided the 24 T cell receptor beta chains below, sequenced in a study of T cells after yellow fever vaccination. TCRdb reanalysed the 5' RACE reads using MiXCR and keeps one entry per CDR3 protein. The table has some 420,000 distinct CDR3 sequences, roughly a sixth seen once. The sample consisted of PBMCs, taken before the yellow fever booster vaccination. These receptors came from a man aged 18-30 years who received the YFV17D yellow fever vaccine.

This chain joins TRBV20-1 and TRBJ2-5; D remains unclear. The length of the CDR3 is 12 residues. The V gene lost 6 bases and the J gene lost 4 bases, with 12 bases spanning the gap. From germline, CDR1 is DFQATT and CDR2 SNEGSKA (reference sequence). Here the CDR3 reads CSALDARETQYF. As DNA, the CDR3 is TGCAGTGCCCTGGACGCGCGAGAGACCCAGTACTTC.

Only a few counts were recorded for this clonotype. This chain uses TRBV7-9 with TRBJ2-7; 12 positions agree with TRBD2. The V gene's germline CDR1 is SEHNR and CDR2 FQNEAQ (reference sequence). This CDR3 region has 16 residues. V gave up 3 bases and J gave up 5 bases; unmatched junction bases: 8. This CDR3 reads CASSFPLAGGPDEQYF. In DNA, the CDR3 is TGTGCCAGCAGCTTTCCGCTAGCGGGGGGGCCGGACGAGCAGTACTTC.

This clonotype was detected only a few times. The rearrangement uses TRBV9 and TRBJ2-1, with 9 bases fitting TRBD2. V lost 0 bases, J lost 5 bases, and 3 bases stayed unmatched. CDR3 length: 15 amino acids. Germline CDR1 SGDLS, CDR2 YYNGEE. For the CDR3, the DNA is TGTGCCAGCAGCGTAGGAATAGCGGGGGACAATGAGCAGTTCTTC. Protein product: CASSVGIAGDNEQFF.

The V call is TRBV12-3 or TRBV12-4, the J call TRBJ2-5; D possibly uses TRBD1 or TRBD2 (5 bases each). This CDR3 has 13 residues. V lost 6 bases and J 5 bases, leaving 13 bases between the germline ends. The CDR3 DNA reads TGTGCCAGCAGAAAACCAGGGACGGAGACCCAGTACTTC. It encodes CASRKPGTETQYF.

The chain carries TRBV4-3 and TRBJ2-2, with 8 nucleotides matching TRBD2. CDR1 is LGHNA and CDR2 is YSLEER in the germline V gene. The junction had 12 bases not matched to a gene; V was cut back by 3 bases and J by 6 bases. The CDR3 runs to 17 residues. Written as DNA, the CDR3 is TGCGCCAGCAGCCATTCTATCCGAGCGGGGGTCGCCGGGGAGCTGTTTTTT. This gives the protein CASSHSIRAGVAGELFF.

The V call is TRBV2, the J call TRBJ2-5, with a possible D match to TRBD1 (6 bases). CDR3 length: 13 residues. From germline, CDR1 is SNHLY and CDR2 FYNNEI. Trimming removed 6 bases at V and 7 bases at J, with 15 bases between. The CDR3 loop is CASSATGDRTQYF. The CDR3, as DNA: TGTGCCAGCAGCGCGACAGGTGATAGGACCCAGTACTTC. The full variable domain, rest sourced from reference TRBV2 and TRBJ2-5, is EPEVTQTPSHQVTQMGQEVILRCVPISNHLYFYWYRQILGQKVEFLVSFYNNEISEKSEIFDDQFSVERPDGSNFTLKIRSTKLEDSAMYFCASSATGDRTQYFGPGTRLLVL.

This clonotype showed up many times. The J gene is TRBJ1-4, the V gene TRBV10-3; 8 bases align to TRBD1. V trimming: 6 bases; J trimming: 5 bases; junction bases outside the gene matches: 5. CDR1 ENHRY and CDR2 SYGVKD come from the germline V gene. The CDR3 spans 14 residues. The CDR3 loop is CAIRPGQDNEKLFF. The DNA for the CDR3 is TGTGCCATCAGACCGGGACAGGACAATGAAAAACTGTTTTTT.

This clonotype was seen only a few times. The genes are TRBV19 and TRBJ2-1; 12 nucleotides align to TRBD2. CDR1 LNHDA and CDR2 SQIVND come from the germline V gene (reference sequence). This CDR3 is built from 16 residues. The V segment lost 7 bases and the J segment 7 bases; nucleotides outside the gene matches: 11. The CDR3 sequence: CASTYRTSGVGNEQFF. For the CDR3, the DNA is TGTGCCAGTACCTACCGGACTAGCGGGGTGGGAAATGAGCAGTTCTTC.

The chain joins TRBV4-1 to TRBJ2-1; 8 bases fit TRBD2. The CDR3 totals 13 residues. The germline V gene encodes CDR1 MGHRA and CDR2 YSYEKL. V lost 3 bases to trimming and J lost 9 bases; unmatched junction nucleotides: 4. For the CDR3, the DNA is TGCGCCAGCAGCCAGATTGGACTAGCTGAGCAGTTCTTC. It specifies CASSQIGLAEQFF.

J is TRBJ2-7 and V is TRBV7-9; D is perhaps TRBD1 or TRBD2 (5 bases each). Trimming left V 7 bases short and J 4 bases short, with 20 bases between. The V gene's germline CDR1 is SEHNR and CDR2 FQNEAQ (reference sequence). The CDR3 runs 15 residues. CDR3 amino acids: CASTSAGGPLYEQYF. In DNA, the CDR3 is TGTGCCAGCACCTCTGCTGGGGGACCTCTGTACGAGCAGTACTTC.

This chain joins TRBV7-2 and TRBJ2-5; the D gene is possibly TRBD2 (7 bases). Germline assignment: CDR1 SGHTA and CDR2 FQGNSA. The V gene lost 1 base and the J gene lost 5 bases, with 20 bases spanning the gap. The CDR3 loop spans 17 amino acids. CDR3 sequence reads: CASSLVLGGQVGETQYF. CDR3 nucleotide sequence: TGTGCCAGCAGCTTAGTGCTGGGGGGGCAGGTTGGGGAGACCCAGTACTTC. Full variable domain (rest looked up from reference TRBV7-2 and TRBJ2-5): GAGVSQSPSNKVTEKGKDVELRCDPISGHTALYWYRQSLGQGLEFLIYFQGNSAPDKSGLPSDRFSAERTGGSVSTLTIQRTQQEDSAVYLCASSLVLGGQVGETQYFGPGTRLLVL.

This clonotype came up a few times. The rearrangement links TRBV9 to TRBJ1-1, with D possibly being TRBD1 (5 bases). V lost 4 bases and J lost 5, with 27 bases in between. CDR3 length: 18 amino acids. Germline V lookup: CDR1 SGDLS, CDR2 YYNGEE. The CDR3: CASSPTVVFRGEGTEAFF. In nucleotides, the CDR3 is TGTGCCAGCAGCCCGACTGTTGTTTTTCGGGGCGAGGGGACTGAAGCTTTCTTT.

The chain combines TRBV4-3 with TRBJ1-6; possible D gene TRBD1, 6 bases. The germline gives CDR1 LGHNA, CDR2 YSLEER. The CDR3 has 16 residues. The germline V and J ends were trimmed by 3 bases and 9 bases, with 18 bases remaining between them. The CDR3 coding sequence is TGCGCCAGCAGCCAGGGGACCCCGGTAGGGGGTTCACCCCTCCACTTT. Translating gives CASSQGTPVGGSPLHF.

This clonotype has ten or more counts. This chain connects TRBV7-2 to TRBJ1-1; TRBD1 is a possible D gene (5 bases). CDR3 length: 15 residues. V lost 0 bases, J lost 0 bases, and 8 bases lay in between. CDR1 is SGHTA and CDR2 is FQGNSA in the germline V gene. CDR3 DNA: TGTGCCAGCAGCTTAGCGGGGGACTTGAACACTGAAGCTTTCTTT. This translates into CASSLAGDLNTEAFF.

This clonotype occurred a few times. This sequence joins TRBV5-8 and TRBJ1-5; tentatively, D is TRBD1 (5 bases). Looked up from germline, CDR1 is SGHTS and CDR2 is YDEGEE. CDR3 length equals 16 residues. With 0 bases removed from V and 4 bases from J, the gap between germline ends came to 14 bases. The CDR3 bases are TGTGCCAGCAGCTTGGTTGGCCGGGGGAAGAATCAGCCCCAGCATTTT. This codes for CASSLVGRGKNQPQHF.

V gene TRBV7-9 combines with J gene TRBJ2-7, with 7 bases lining up with TRBD1. V was clipped by 5 bases and J by 4 bases; unmatched bases: 11. The CDR3 contains 15 residues. Per germline, CDR1 SEHNR and CDR2 FQNEAQ (reference sequence). DNA of the CDR3: TGTGCCAGCAGCCGGATTGGGGACAGAGCATACGAGCAGTACGTC. Its protein is CASSRIGDRAYEQYV.

This clonotype has at least ten counts. V is TRBV18 and J is TRBJ2-1; D uncertain. Trimming removed 3 bases at V and 9 bases at J, with 12 bases between. This CDR3 has 13 amino acids. The germline gives CDR1 KGHSH, CDR2 LQKENI. The CDR3 DNA is TGTGCCAGCTCACCTAATAGACTGGCTGAGCAGTTCTTC. Its protein is CASSPNRLAEQFF. The full variable domain, in which reference TRBV18 and TRBJ2-1 provide the parts outside the CDR3, is NAGVMQNPRHLVRRRGQEARLRCSPMKGHSHVYWYRQLPEEGLKFMVYLQKENIIDESGMPKERFSAEFPKEGPSILRIQQVVRGDSAAYFCASSPNRLAEQFFGPGTRLTVL.

This clonotype was detected a few times. The chain carries TRBV11-2 and TRBJ1-1; D perhaps matches TRBD1 (5 bases). The germline gives CDR1 SGHAT, CDR2 FQNNGV. The CDR3 length is 15 residues. With 7 bases removed from V and 3 bases from J, the gap between germline ends came to 18 bases. The DNA for the CDR3 is TGTGCCAGCACTATCAGCGGGGGTCTCGACACTGAAGCTTTCTTT. It encodes CASTISGGLDTEAFF.

This clonotype was counted between two and nine times. The chain carries TRBV5-5 and TRBJ2-7; D call uncertain. The germline V gene has CDR1 SGHKS and CDR2 YYEKEE (reference sequence). The CDR3 has 14 residues. With 1 base removed from V and 2 bases from J, the gap between germline ends came to 10 bases. CDR3 nucleotide sequence: TGTGCCAGCAGCTTGCATGTGGAGACCTACGAGCAGTACGTC. Its translation: CASSLHVETYEQYV.

Only one count was recorded for this clonotype. This chain joins TRBV12-3 or TRBV12-4 and TRBJ1-6; D gene unclear. The CDR3 runs 12 residues. V lost 0 bases and J 11 bases, leaving 5 bases between the germline ends. The CDR3 DNA reads TGTGCCAGCAGTTTAGCAGGGCCACCCCTCCACTTT. This encodes CASSLAGPPLHF.

This clonotype has more than one count but fewer than ten. V and J are TRBV4-2 and TRBJ2-1; 9 bases are a match to TRBD2. The CDR3 is 15 residues long. The germline V gene encodes CDR1 LGHNA and CDR2 YNFKEQ. Losses at the gene ends were 0 bases for V and 10 bases for J; bases not matched to a gene: 7. The CDR3 region is CASSQDGLAGREQFF. As DNA, the CDR3 is TGTGCCAGCAGCCAAGATGGGCTAGCGGGAAGAGAGCAGTTCTTC.

This clonotype was seen a few times. The chain couples TRBV12-3 or TRBV12-4 to TRBJ2-7; perhaps TRBD2 as D (5 bases). CDR3 length equals 16 residues. Trimming removed 2 bases at V and 5 bases at J, with 19 bases between. CDR3 protein: CASSLSARRERNEQYF. CDR3 in DNA: TGTGCCAGCAGTTTAAGCGCCCGAAGGGAGCGGAACGAGCAGTACTTC.

Only a few counts were recorded for this clonotype. The gene calls are TRBV12-3 or TRBV12-4 and TRBJ2-5; 8 positions agree with TRBD1. This CDR3 is 14 amino acids long. Unmatched junction bases numbered 11, after V lost 5 bases and J lost 9 bases. The chain's CDR3 is CASSRQGPTPAQYF. CDR3 DNA sequence: TGTGCCAGCAGTCGACAGGGGCCAACCCCGGCCCAGTACTTC.

This clonotype has just a few counts. This chain connects TRBV24-1 to TRBJ1-1; D is possibly TRBD1 (6 bases). V was shortened by 5 bases and J by 10 bases, with 13 bases between the two germline ends. This CDR3 has 12 residues. Germline V gene sequence: CDR1 KGHDR, CDR2 SFDVKD. The chain's CDR3 is CATSGSGGTAFF. The CDR3 region has the DNA TGTGCCACCAGTGGATCCGGGGGCACAGCTTTCTTT.